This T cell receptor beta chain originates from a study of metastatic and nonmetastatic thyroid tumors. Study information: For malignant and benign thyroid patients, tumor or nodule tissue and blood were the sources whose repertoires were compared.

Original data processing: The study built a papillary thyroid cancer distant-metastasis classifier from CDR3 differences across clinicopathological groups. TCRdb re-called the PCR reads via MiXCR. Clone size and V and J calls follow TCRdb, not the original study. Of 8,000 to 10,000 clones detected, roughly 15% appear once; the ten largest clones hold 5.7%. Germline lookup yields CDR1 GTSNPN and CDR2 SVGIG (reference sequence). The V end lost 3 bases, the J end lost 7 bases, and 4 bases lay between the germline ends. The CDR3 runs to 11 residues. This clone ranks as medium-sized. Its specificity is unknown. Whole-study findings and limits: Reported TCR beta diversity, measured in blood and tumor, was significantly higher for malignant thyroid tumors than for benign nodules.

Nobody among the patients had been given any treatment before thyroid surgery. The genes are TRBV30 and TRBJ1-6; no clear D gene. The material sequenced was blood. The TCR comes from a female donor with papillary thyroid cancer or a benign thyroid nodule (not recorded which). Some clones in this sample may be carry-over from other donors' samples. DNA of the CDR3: TGTGCCTGGAGCGAGAATTCACCCCTCCACTTT. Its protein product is CAWSENSPLHF. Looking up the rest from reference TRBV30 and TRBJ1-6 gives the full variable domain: SQTIHQWPATLVQPVGSPLSLECTVEGTSNPNLYWYRQAAGRGLQLLFYSVGIGQISSEVPQNLSASRPQDRQFILSSKKLLLSDSGFYLCAWSENSPLHFGNGTRLTVT.